Presented here are 31 T cell receptor beta chains from one specimen sequenced in a study of blood T cell repertoires in COVID-19. Generated by immunoSEQ multiplex PCR, the TCRdb table keeps only in-frame clones and is missing some. Of about 170,000 clones listed, over 80% are singletons. Sequencing was done on a sample of peripheral blood. The receptors come from a woman aged 55-70 years with acute or convalescent COVID-19.

This chain links TRBV9 with TRBJ2-3, with D tentatively TRBD2 (7 bases). Germline V gene sequence: CDR1 SGDLS, CDR2 YYNGEE. Trimming shortened V by 1 base and J by 3 bases, and 15 bases separated the two germline ends. The CDR3 covers 16 residues. The DNA of the CDR3 is TGTGCCAGCAGCGTACTGGGGGGCGGGGGAACAGATACGCAGTATTTT. This gives the protein CASSVLGGGGTDTQYF.

This rearrangement joins TRBV4-3 to TRBJ2-2; possibly TRBD2 for D (5 bases). Germline V lookup: CDR1 LGHNA, CDR2 YSLEER. Trimming took off 0 bases at V and 1 base at J, with 9 bases between the two ends. CDR3 length: 16 amino acids. CDR3 sequence: CASSQDSRGNTGELFF. CDR3 bases: TGCGCCAGCAGCCAAGATTCCCGGGGGAACACCGGGGAGCTGTTTTTT.

The gene calls are TRBV7-8 and TRBJ1-2, with 9 positions matching TRBD1. Germline V gives CDR1 SGHVS, CDR2 FQNEAQ. CDR3 length: 15 residues. J was trimmed by 4 bases and V by 5 bases; bases with no gene match: 8. CDR3 loop: CASSRDRGSRYGYTF. The DNA of the CDR3 is TGTGCCAGCAGCCGAGACAGGGGGTCGCGCTATGGCTACACCTTC.

This chain links TRBV7-2 with TRBJ2-5, with a weak D call TRBD2 (5 bases). The CDR3 runs to 15 residues. The germline V gene has CDR1 SGHTA and CDR2 FQGNSA. Trimming removed 1 base from V and 2 bases from J, with 11 bases in between. As DNA, the CDR3 is TGTGCCAGCAGCTTAGGATCACTAGAGCAAGAGACCCAGTACTTC. Its protein product is CASSLGSLEQETQYF. Based on the CDR3 plus reference TRBV7-2 and TRBJ2-5, the full variable domain is GAGVSQSPSNKVTEKGKDVELRCDPISGHTALYWYRQSLGQGLEFLIYFQGNSAPDKSGLPSDRFSAERTGGSVSTLTIQRTQQEDSAVYLCASSLGSLEQETQYFGPGTRLLVL.

The gene calls are TRBV12-3 or TRBV12-4 and TRBJ1-4; D call uncertain. The V end was cut by 6 bases, the J end by 8 bases, with 13 bases between. The length of the CDR3 is 13 residues. CDR3 residues: CASSPVRREKLFF. In DNA, the CDR3 is TGTGCCAGCAGCCCGGTAAGGCGGGAAAAACTGTTTTTT.

The chain links TRBV9 to TRBJ1-1; D remains unclear. The V end lost 4 bases, the J end lost 12 bases, and 16 bases lay between the germline ends. The CDR3 has 12 residues. Germline CDR1 SGDLS, CDR2 YYNGEE. CDR3 amino acids: CASSSGEGGTFF. CDR3 DNA sequence: TGTGCCAGCAGCTCCGGGGAGGGCGGAACTTTCTTT. The full variable domain, its missing parts supplied by reference TRBV9 and TRBJ1-1, is DSGVTQTPKHLITATGQRVTLRCSPRSGDLSVYWYQQSLDQGLQFLIQYYNGEERAKGNILERFSAQQFPDLHSELNLSSLELGDSALYFCASSSGEGGTFFGQGTRLTVV.

V is TRBV7-9 and J is TRBJ2-7; 7 nucleotides line up with TRBD2. Germline trimming cut 1 base from V and 9 bases from J; bases unmatched to any gene: 0. The CDR3 loop spans 11 amino acids. Germline loops: CDR1 SEHNR, CDR2 FQNEAQ (reference sequence). CDR3 in DNA: TGTGCCAGCAGCTTAGGGGAGGGGCAGTACTTC. This codes for CASSLGEGQYF. The full variable domain, completed using reference TRBV7-9 and TRBJ2-7, is DTGVSQNPRHKITKRGQNVTFRCDPISEHNRLYWYRQTLGQGPEFLTYFQNEAQLEKSRLLSDRFSAERPKGSFSTLEIQRTEQGDSAMYLCASSLGEGQYFGPGTRLTVT.

The V call is TRBV4-3, the J call TRBJ2-5, with 8 bases identical to TRBD2. CDR1 and CDR2 (germline): LGHNA, YSLEER. This CDR3 is 15 amino acids long. After removal of 1 base from V and 4 bases from J, the junction contained 5 bases not matched to a gene. CDR3 sequence (DNA): TGCGCCAGCAGCCAAGGCACTACTAGCGGAGAGACCCAGTACTTC. Translation: CASSQGTTSGETQYF.

The chain uses TRBV2 and TRBJ1-2, with D perhaps matching TRBD1 (6 bases). The length of the CDR3 is 15 residues. Trimming shortened V by 3 bases and J by 3 bases, and 14 bases separated the two germline ends. Per germline, CDR1 SNHLY and CDR2 FYNNEI. CDR3 amino acids: CASSDQQGSHYGYTF. DNA for the CDR3: TGTGCCAGCAGTGATCAGCAGGGGAGTCACTATGGCTACACCTTC.

This clone was observed a few times. This chain joins TRBV28 and TRBJ1-1; 9 bases line up with TRBD1. CDR3 length: 15 residues. Germline values: CDR1 MDHEN, CDR2 SYDVKM. Losses at the gene ends were 5 bases for V and 4 bases for J; bases not matched to a gene: 8. CDR3 nucleotides: TGTGCCAGCAGTGGGTCGGACAGGGGAGGCACTGAAGCTTTCTTT. This gives the protein CASSGSDRGGTEAFF.

This chain uses TRBV18 with TRBJ1-4; 7 nucleotides align to TRBD1. CDR1 is KGHSH, CDR2 LQKENI, per germline. V shed 1 base, J shed 6 bases, and the junction held 5 bases outside the gene matches. CDR3 length: 15 residues. CDR3: CASSPLKQGYEKLFF. CDR3 bases: TGTGCCAGCTCACCACTTAAACAGGGGTATGAAAAACTGTTTTTT.

The chain combines TRBV7-2 with TRBJ2-7; D is perhaps TRBD1 (6 bases). Germline assignment: CDR1 SGHTA and CDR2 FQGNSA. This CDR3 spans 13 amino acids. Trimming left V 5 bases short and J 3 bases short, with 11 bases between. The CDR3 DNA reads TGTGCCAGCAGCCCACAGGGTGGCTACGAGCAGTACTTC. Encoded protein: CASSPQGGYEQYF.

This clone was observed many times. The rearrangement uses TRBV5-6 and TRBJ2-2, with 8 bases aligning to TRBD2. This CDR3 has 16 residues. Unmatched junction bases numbered 1, after V lost 0 bases and J lost 0 bases. CDR1 is SGHDT, CDR2 YYEEEE, per germline. CDR3 DNA sequence: TGTGCCAGCAGCTTGGTGGGACTAGCGAACACCGGGGAGCTGTTTTTT. This codes for CASSLVGLANTGELFF.

This rearrangement joins TRBV3-1 (or the pseudogene TRBV3-2) to TRBJ1-6; perhaps TRBD1 as D (6 bases). The germline gives CDR1 LGHDT, CDR2 YNNKEL (reference sequence). The CDR3 spans 15 residues. V was cut by 0 bases and J by 5 bases, with 8 bases left in between. CDR3 nucleotide sequence: TGTGCCAGCAGCCAAGACAGGGGCCATAATTCACCCCTCCACTTT. Translated: CASSQDRGHNSPLHF.

The V gene is TRBV7-2, the J gene TRBJ1-2, with D tentatively TRBD1 (6 bases). CDR3 length: 13 residues. The germline V gene has CDR1 SGHTA and CDR2 FQGNSA. The V gene lost 5 bases and the J gene lost 4 bases, with 11 bases spanning the gap. The DNA for the CDR3 is TGTGCCAGCAGCCGAGACAGGAGCTATGGCTACACCTTC. Amino acids: CASSRDRSYGYTF. Supplemented by reference TRBV7-2 and TRBJ1-2, the full variable domain reads GAGVSQSPSNKVTEKGKDVELRCDPISGHTALYWYRQSLGQGLEFLIYFQGNSAPDKSGLPSDRFSAERTGGSVSTLTIQRTQQEDSAVYLCASSRDRSYGYTFGSGTRLTVV.

Note on this clone: Different DNA sequences within this sample yield the same CDR3. V usage is TRBV29-1 and J usage is TRBJ2-2; 7 positions match TRBD2. The CDR3 runs to 14 residues. V was clipped by 4 bases and J by 0 bases; unmatched bases: 2. Germline V gives CDR1 SQVTM, CDR2 ANQGSEA. The CDR3 DNA reads TGCAGCGTTGCGGGGGGTTCGAACACCGGGGAGCTGTTTTTT. This sequence encodes CSVAGGSNTGELFF.

The chain recombines TRBV5-4 with TRBJ1-2; 9 nucleotides align to TRBD1. The CDR3 spans 15 residues. Germline V gene lookup returns CDR1 SGHNT and CDR2 YYREEE (reference sequence). The trim removed 4 bases at V and 0 bases at J, leaving 4 bases unmatched. The CDR3 bases are TGTGCCAGCAGCATACAGGGGGCGCCTAACTATGGCTACACCTTC. Its translation: CASSIQGAPNYGYTF.

This chain connects TRBV19 to TRBJ2-2; 7 bases match TRBD1. Germline CDR1 is LNHDA and CDR2 is SQIVND (reference sequence). The J segment lost 14 bases and the V segment lost 0 bases, leaving 15 bases of the junction unmatched. The CDR3 extends over 16 amino acids. In nucleotides, the CDR3 is TGTGCCAGTAGTATAGACCGGAGGATCCGGGACAGTAGACTGTTTTTT. Protein product: CASSIDRRIRDSRLFF.

The chain has TRBV6-5 and TRBJ2-4; maybe TRBD1 (5 bases). V lost 11 bases to trimming and J lost 3 bases, with 14 bases between them. Germline V gene sequence: CDR1 MNHEY, CDR2 SVGAGI. The CDR3 consists of 13 residues. Written as DNA, the CDR3 is TGTGCCGCGACAGCTCCCTTCAAAAACATTCAGTACTTC. This codes for CAATAPFKNIQYF.

The chain is built from TRBV29-1 and TRBJ2-7, with 9 nucleotides matching TRBD1. The V gene end was trimmed by 2 bases and the J gene end by 6 bases; junction bases not matched to a gene: 11. CDR3 length: 15 amino acids. From germline, CDR1 is SQVTM and CDR2 ANQGSEA. For the CDR3, the DNA is TGCAGCGTTGAATCGGGGACAGGGAGGTATGGCGAGCAGTACTTC. Its translation: CSVESGTGRYGEQYF.

The CDR3 here is CASSLFGSEGGYTF. The CDR3 nucleotides are TGTGCCAGCAGCCTGTTCGGGAGCGAGGGTGGCTACACCTTC. The chain joins TRBV7-9 to TRBJ1-2; D is undetermined. The V gene lost 5 bases and the J gene lost 7 bases, with 17 bases spanning the gap. The CDR3 is 14 residues long. The germline V gene encodes CDR1 SEHNR and CDR2 FQNEAQ (reference sequence).

V and J are TRBV6-2 or TRBV6-3 and TRBJ1-1, with D perhaps TRBD1 (5 bases). Germline lookup yields CDR1 MNHEY and CDR2 SVGEGT. The CDR3 contains 13 residues. The V end was cut by 6 bases, the J end by 1 base, with 9 bases between. CDR3 amino acids: CASSFRENTEAFF. In DNA, the CDR3 is TGTGCCAGCAGCTTCAGGGAGAACACTGAAGCTTTCTTT.

The chain has TRBV7-8 and TRBJ2-3; 7 bases map to TRBD2. The CDR3 sequence is 14 residues long. Germline trimming cut 7 bases from V and 5 bases from J; bases unmatched to any gene: 9. Germline-derived CDR1 and CDR2 are SGHVS and FQNEAQ. The chain's CDR3 is CASTREWGGDTQYF. For the CDR3, the DNA is TGTGCCAGCACCCGAGAATGGGGGGGAGATACGCAGTATTTT.

This chain uses TRBV6-2 or TRBV6-3 with TRBJ1-1, with 9 bases identical to TRBD1. The CDR3 length is 21 residues. V lost 2 bases, J lost 3 bases, and 22 bases stayed unmatched. CDR1 MNHEY and CDR2 SVGEGT come from the germline V gene. In DNA, the CDR3 is TGTGCCAGCAGTTACCGATTGTATGCCCCCCCGGGACAGGGAGTGGACACTGAAGCTTTCTTT. It codes for CASSYRLYAPPGQGVDTEAFF.

The table lists this clone with a count of one. The gene calls are TRBV7-9 and TRBJ2-1; possible D gene TRBD2, 5 bases. CDR1 and CDR2 from the germline V gene are SEHNR and FQNEAQ (reference sequence). V was shortened by 1 base and J by 7 bases, with 11 bases between the two germline ends. CDR3 length: 14 residues. The CDR3 DNA reads TGTGCCAGCAGCTTAGGGAGTCAGCGGAATGAGCAGTTCTTC. Translated, it gives CASSLGSQRNEQFF.

The chain couples TRBV4-2 to TRBJ2-5, with TRBD2 matching 9 bases. The germline CDR1 and CDR2 sequences are LGHNA and YNFKEQ. Trimming cost V 5 bases and J 5 bases; bases outside gene matches: 9. The length of the CDR3 is 15 residues. The CDR3 DNA sequence: TGTGCCAGCAGCGATGGAGCGGGGGGTGGGGAGACCCAGTACTTC. Its protein is CASSDGAGGGETQYF.

This chain uses TRBV18 with TRBJ1-2; maybe TRBD1 (6 bases). Germline CDR1 is KGHSH and CDR2 is LQKENI. CDR3 length: 14 amino acids. Trimming took off 6 bases at V and 4 bases at J, with 15 bases between the two ends. CDR3 amino acids: CASSLQGDLYGYTF. CDR3 DNA sequence: TGTGCCAGCTCTCTACAGGGAGACCTCTATGGCTACACCTTC.

The V and J genes are TRBV11-2 and TRBJ1-6; the match to TRBD1 covers 8 bases. Per the germline V gene, CDR1 is SGHAT and CDR2 is FQNNGV. Trimming removed 1 base from V and 7 bases from J; junction bases left unmatched: 6. The length of the CDR3 is 16 residues. In DNA, the CDR3 is TGTGCCAGCAGCTTAGGGACAGGGCCCTTGAATTCACCCCTCCACTTT. Its protein product is CASSLGTGPLNSPLHF.

The chain is built from TRBV6-5 and TRBJ2-7; 7 bases agree with TRBD1. The CDR3 runs to 14 residues. The germline V gene has CDR1 MNHEY and CDR2 SVGAGI. V was pared by 6 bases and J by 6 bases, with 11 bases of the junction left unmatched. This chain's CDR3 is CASSRDREYGEQYF. Here the CDR3 DNA reads TGTGCCAGCAGCCGAGACAGGGAGTATGGCGAGCAGTACTTC.

The gene calls are TRBV5-8 and TRBJ2-5; 15 nucleotides agree with TRBD2. CDR3 length: 17 amino acids. The germline V gene has CDR1 SGHTS and CDR2 YDEGEE. V dropped 4 bases and J dropped 4; count of bases not matched to a gene: 8. The CDR3 sequence is CASSEARGLAGGETQYF. The CDR3 region has the DNA TGTGCCAGCAGCGAGGCAAGGGGACTAGCGGGGGGAGAGACCCAGTACTTC.

This sequence joins TRBV18 and TRBJ1-2, with D possibly matching TRBD1 (5 bases). V was cut by 3 bases and J by 3 bases, with 26 bases left in between. This CDR3 comprises 19 residues. CDR1 is KGHSH, CDR2 LQKENI, per germline. The CDR3 sequence is CASSPLPQGEQGWDYGYTF. In DNA form, the CDR3 reads TGTGCCAGCTCACCTCTCCCCCAGGGCGAGCAGGGATGGGACTATGGCTACACCTTC.